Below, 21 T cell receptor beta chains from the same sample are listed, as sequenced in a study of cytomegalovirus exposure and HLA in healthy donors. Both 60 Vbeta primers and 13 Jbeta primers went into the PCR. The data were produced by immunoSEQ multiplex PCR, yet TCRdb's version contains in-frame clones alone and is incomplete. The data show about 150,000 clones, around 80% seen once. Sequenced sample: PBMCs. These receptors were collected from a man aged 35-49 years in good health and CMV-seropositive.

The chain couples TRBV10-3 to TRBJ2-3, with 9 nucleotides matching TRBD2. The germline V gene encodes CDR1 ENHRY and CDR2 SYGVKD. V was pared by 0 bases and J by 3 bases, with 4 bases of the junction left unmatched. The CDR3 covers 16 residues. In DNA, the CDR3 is TGTGCCATCAGTGAGTCCCGGCTAGCGGGAACAGATACGCAGTATTTT. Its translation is CAISESRLAGTDTQYF.

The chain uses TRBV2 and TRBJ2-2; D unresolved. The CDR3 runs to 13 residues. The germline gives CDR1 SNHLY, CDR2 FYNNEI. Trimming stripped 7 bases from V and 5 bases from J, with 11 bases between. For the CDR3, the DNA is TGTGCCAGCAAACCGGGTGAGACCGGGGAGCTGTTTTTT. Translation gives CASKPGETGELFF.

CDR3 amino acids: CASSTTGGELFF. The CDR3 nucleotides read TGTGCCAGCTCGACCACGGGCGGGGAGCTGTTTTTT. The chain has TRBV18 and TRBJ2-2; D gene unclear. CDR1 is KGHSH and CDR2 is LQKENI in the germline V gene. The CDR3 consists of 12 residues. Deletions cut 6 bases from V and 7 bases from J, with 9 bases between. Together with reference TRBV18 and TRBJ2-2, the CDR3 gives the full variable domain: NAGVMQNPRHLVRRRGQEARLRCSPMKGHSHVYWYRQLPEEGLKFMVYLQKENIIDESGMPKERFSAEFPKEGPSILRIQQVVRGDSAAYFCASSTTGGELFFGEGSRLTVL.

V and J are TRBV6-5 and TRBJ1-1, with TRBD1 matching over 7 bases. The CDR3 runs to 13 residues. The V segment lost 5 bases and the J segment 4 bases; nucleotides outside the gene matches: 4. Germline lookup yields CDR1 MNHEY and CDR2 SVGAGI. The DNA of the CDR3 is TGTGCCAGCAGTGAGGGGGCTGGCACTGAAGCTTTCTTT. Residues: CASSEGAGTEAFF.

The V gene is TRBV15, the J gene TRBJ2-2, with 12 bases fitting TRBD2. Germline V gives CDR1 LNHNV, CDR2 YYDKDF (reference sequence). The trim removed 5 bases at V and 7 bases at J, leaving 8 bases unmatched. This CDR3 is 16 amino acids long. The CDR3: CATSGGLAGNFGELFF. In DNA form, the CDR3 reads TGTGCCACCAGCGGCGGACTAGCGGGAAATTTCGGGGAGCTGTTTTTT. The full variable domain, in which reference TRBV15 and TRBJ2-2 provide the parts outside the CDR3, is DAMVIQNPRYQVTQFGKPVTLSCSQTLNHNVMYWYQQKSSQAPKLLFHYYDKDFNNEADTPDNFQSRRPNTSFCFLDIRSPGLGDTAMYLCATSGGLAGNFGELFFGEGSRLTVL.

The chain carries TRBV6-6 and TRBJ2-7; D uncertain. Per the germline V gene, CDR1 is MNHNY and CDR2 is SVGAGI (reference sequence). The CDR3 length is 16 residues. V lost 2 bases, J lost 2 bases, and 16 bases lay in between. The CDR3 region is CASSYTAQLGAYEQYF. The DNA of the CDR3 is TGTGCCAGCAGTTACACTGCGCAGCTGGGCGCCTACGAGCAGTACTTC.

The CDR3 protein is CASSQKQAAYNEQFF. Written as DNA, the CDR3 is TGTGCCAGCAGCCAAAAACAGGCCGCCTACAATGAGCAGTTCTTC. The chain joins TRBV5-5 to TRBJ2-1; a weak D match, TRBD1 (5 bases). Per germline, CDR1 SGHKS and CDR2 YYEKEE (reference sequence). Trimming stripped 4 bases from V and 2 bases from J, with 13 bases between. The CDR3 spans 15 residues.

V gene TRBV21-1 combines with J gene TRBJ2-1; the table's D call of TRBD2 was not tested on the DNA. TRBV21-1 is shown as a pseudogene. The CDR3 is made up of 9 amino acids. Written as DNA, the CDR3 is TGTGTCCGAGGGAATGAGCAGTTCTTC. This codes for CVRGNEQFF.

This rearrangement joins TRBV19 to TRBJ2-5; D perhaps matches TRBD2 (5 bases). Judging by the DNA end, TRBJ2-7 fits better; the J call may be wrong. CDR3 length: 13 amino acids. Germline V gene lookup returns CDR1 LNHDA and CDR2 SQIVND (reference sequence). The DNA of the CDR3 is TGTGCCAGTAGTATAGGGCTAGCAACCGAGCAGTACTTC. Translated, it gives CASSIGLATEQYF.

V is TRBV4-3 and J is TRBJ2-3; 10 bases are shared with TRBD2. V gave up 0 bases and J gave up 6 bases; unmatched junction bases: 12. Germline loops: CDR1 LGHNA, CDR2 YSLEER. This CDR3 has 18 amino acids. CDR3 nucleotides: TGCGCCAGCAGCCAAGATTGGCTAGCGGGAGTCAGTAGCGATACGCAGTATTTT. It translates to CASSQDWLAGVSSDTQYF.

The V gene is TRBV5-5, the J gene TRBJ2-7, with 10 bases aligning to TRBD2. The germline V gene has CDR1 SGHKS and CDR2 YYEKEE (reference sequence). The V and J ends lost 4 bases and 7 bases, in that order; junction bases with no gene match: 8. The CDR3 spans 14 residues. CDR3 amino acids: CASSRLAGIGEQYF. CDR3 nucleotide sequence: TGTGCCAGCAGCCGACTAGCGGGCATAGGAGAGCAGTACTTC.

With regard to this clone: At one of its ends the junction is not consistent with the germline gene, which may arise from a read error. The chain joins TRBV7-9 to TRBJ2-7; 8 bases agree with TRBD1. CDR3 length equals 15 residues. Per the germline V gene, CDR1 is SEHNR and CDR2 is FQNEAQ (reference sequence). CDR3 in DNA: TGTTCCAGCAGCTTGCGACAGGGGTCTTTTTTCGAGCAGTACTTC. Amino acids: CSSSLRQGSFFEQYF.

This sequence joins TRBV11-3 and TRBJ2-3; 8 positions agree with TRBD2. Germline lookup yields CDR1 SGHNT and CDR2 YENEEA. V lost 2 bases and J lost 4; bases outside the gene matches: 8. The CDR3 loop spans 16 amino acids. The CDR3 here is CASSLFGAGVADTQYF. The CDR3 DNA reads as TGTGCCAGCAGCTTATTCGGAGCGGGAGTGGCAGATACGCAGTATTTT.

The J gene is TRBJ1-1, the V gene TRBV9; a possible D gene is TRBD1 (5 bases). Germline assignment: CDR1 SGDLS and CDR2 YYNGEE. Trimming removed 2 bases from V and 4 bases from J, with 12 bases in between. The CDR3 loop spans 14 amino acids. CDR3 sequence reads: CASSVSGGSTEAFF. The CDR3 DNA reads TGTGCCAGCAGCGTCTCCGGGGGATCCACTGAAGCTTTCTTT.

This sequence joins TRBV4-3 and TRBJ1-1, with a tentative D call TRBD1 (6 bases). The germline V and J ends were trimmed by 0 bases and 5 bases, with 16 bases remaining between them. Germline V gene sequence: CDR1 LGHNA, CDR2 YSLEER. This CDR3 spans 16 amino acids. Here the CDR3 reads CASSQDGLRGETEAFF. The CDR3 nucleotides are TGCGCCAGCAGCCAAGATGGGCTCAGGGGAGAGACTGAAGCTTTCTTT.

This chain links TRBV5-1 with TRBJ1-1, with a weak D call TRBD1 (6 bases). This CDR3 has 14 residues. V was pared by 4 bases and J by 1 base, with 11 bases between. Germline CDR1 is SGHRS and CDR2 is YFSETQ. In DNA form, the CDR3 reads TGCGCCAGCAGCCAGACAGGATCGAACACTGAAGCTTTCTTT. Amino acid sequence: CASSQTGSNTEAFF.

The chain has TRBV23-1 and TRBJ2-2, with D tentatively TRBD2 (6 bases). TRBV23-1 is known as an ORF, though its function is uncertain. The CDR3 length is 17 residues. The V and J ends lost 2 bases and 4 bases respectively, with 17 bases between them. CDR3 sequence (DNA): TGCGCCAGCAGTCAAGAGGGACGGGAGCCTGGCACCGGGGAGCTGTTTTTT. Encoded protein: CASSQEGREPGTGELFF.

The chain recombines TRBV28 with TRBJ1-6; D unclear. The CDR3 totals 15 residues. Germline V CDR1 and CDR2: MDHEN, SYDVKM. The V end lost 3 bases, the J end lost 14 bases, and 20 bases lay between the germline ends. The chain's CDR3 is CASSFSGSSFISLHF. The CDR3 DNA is TGTGCCAGCAGTTTCTCAGGCAGTTCGTTTATTTCCCTCCACTTT.

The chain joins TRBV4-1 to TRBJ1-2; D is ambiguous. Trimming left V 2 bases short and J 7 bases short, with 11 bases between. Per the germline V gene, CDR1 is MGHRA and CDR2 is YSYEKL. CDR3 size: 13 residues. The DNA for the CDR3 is TGCGCCAGCAGCCAACCTAACTTGGTTGGCTACACCTTC. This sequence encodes CASSQPNLVGYTF.

The CDR3 is CASKSTGPYGYTF. DNA of the CDR3: TGTGCCAGCAAATCGACAGGACCCTATGGCTACACCTTC. This rearrangement joins TRBV27 to TRBJ1-2, with D possibly TRBD1 on 6 matching bases. The germline V and J ends were trimmed by 7 bases and 4 bases, with 13 bases remaining between them. The CDR3 covers 13 residues. Germline assignment: CDR1 MNHEY and CDR2 SMNVEV (reference sequence).

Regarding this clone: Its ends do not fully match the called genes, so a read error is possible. CDR3 loop: CSSSSSLEQYF. The CDR3 nucleotides are TGTTCCAGCAGCTCCTCTTTGGAGCAGTACTTC. The J gene is TRBJ2-7, the V gene TRBV7-9; no reliable D call. This CDR3 is built from 11 residues. The germline CDR1 and CDR2 sequences are SEHNR and FQNEAQ (reference sequence).